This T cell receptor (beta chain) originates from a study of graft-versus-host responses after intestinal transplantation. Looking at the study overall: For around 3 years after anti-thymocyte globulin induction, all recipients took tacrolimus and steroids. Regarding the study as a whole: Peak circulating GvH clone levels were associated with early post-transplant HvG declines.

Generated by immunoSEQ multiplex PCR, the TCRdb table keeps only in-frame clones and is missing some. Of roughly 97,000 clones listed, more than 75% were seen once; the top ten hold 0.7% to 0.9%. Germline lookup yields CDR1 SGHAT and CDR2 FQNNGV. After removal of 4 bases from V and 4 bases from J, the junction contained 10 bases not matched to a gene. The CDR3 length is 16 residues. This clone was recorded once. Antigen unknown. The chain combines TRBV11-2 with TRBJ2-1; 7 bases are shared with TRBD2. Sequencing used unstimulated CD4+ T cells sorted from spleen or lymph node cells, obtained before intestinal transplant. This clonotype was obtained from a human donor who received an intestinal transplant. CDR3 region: CASSSPPGLYYNEQFF. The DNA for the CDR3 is TGTGCCAGCAGCTCCCCCCCGGGACTATATTACAATGAGCAGTTCTTC.